This T cell receptor beta chain originates from a study of T cell repertoires in cytomegalovirus infection. General study findings and limits: CMV-specific TCR beta clonotypes restricted by HLA-C dominated the ex vivo response. Carriage of CMV together with the relevant HLA was identifiable through cumulative public TCR beta family frequency.

In regard to this clonotype: Its target is not known.

TCRdb re-called the reads through MiXCR, storing one row per CDR3 protein. The sample has around 440,000 distinct CDR3 sequences; approximately 11% are singletons. V lost 0 bases, J lost 7 bases, and 11 bases lay in between. The CDR3 covers 14 residues. Germline CDR1 and CDR2: SGHDT and YYEEEE. The chain has TRBV5-6 and TRBJ2-1, with D unclear. The sequenced sample was PBMCs. The sequence was collected from a human donor in good health (CMV status not recorded). Some clones in this sample may be carry-over from other donors' samples. The CDR3 region is CASSLGGRRNEQFF. CDR3 DNA sequence: TGTGCCAGCAGCTTGGGTGGTAGGCGGAATGAGCAGTTCTTC.